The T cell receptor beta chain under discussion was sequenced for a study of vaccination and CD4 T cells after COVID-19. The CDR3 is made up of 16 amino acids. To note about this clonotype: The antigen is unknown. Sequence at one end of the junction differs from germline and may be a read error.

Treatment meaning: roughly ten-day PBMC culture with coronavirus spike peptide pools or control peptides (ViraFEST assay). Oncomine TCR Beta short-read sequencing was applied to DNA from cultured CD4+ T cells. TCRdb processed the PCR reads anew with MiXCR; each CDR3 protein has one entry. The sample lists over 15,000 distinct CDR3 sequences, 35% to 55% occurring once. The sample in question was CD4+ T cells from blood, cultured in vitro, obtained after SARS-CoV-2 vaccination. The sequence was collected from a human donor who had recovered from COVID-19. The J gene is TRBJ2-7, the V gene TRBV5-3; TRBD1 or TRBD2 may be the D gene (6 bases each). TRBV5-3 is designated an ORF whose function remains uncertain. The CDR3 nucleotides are TGTGCCAGCAGCTTGTGGCTAGGGGGGAATTCCTACGAGCAGTACTTC. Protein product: CASSLWLGGNSYEQYF.